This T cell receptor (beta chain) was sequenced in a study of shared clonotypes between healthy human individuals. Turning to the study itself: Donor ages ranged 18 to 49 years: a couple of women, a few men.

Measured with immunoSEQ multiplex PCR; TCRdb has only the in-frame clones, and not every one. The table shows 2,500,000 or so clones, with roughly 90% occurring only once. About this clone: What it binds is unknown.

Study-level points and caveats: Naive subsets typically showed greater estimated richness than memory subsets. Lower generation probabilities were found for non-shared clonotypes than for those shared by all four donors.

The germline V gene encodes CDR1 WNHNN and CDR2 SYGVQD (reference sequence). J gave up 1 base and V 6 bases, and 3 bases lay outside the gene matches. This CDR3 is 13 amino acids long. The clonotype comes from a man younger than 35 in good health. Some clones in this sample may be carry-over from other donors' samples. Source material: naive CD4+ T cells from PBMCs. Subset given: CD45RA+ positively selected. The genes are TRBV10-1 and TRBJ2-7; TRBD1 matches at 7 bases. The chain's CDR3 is CASRRDSSYEQYF. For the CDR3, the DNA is TGCGCCAGCAGACGGGACAGTTCCTACGAGCAGTACTTC.